This passage covers 22 T cell receptor beta chains from one sample sequenced in a study of identical twins. MiXCR, run by TCRdb on the 5' RACE reads, gives a single entry per CDR3 protein. The table has over 500,000 distinct CDR3 sequences, 22% seen once; the top ten hold approximately 0.95%. These data are also associated with another study on T cells expressing NK-cell markers.

Sequenced input: CD4+ T cells sorted from blood. Receptors originate from a woman aged 18-29 years in good health.

This clonotype came up many times. The chain carries TRBV5-1 and TRBJ1-1, with D tentatively TRBD1 (5 bases). V lost 1 base, J lost 4 bases, and 8 bases lay in between. The CDR3 has 13 amino acids. The germline V gene has CDR1 SGHRS and CDR2 YFSETQ. Written as DNA, the CDR3 is TGCGCCAGCAGCTTGTTTCAGGGCACTGAAGCTTTCTTT. As protein: CASSLFQGTEAFF.

The DNA of the CDR3 is TGTGCCAGCAGTGAAGCCCGTATCACCGGGGAGCTGTTTTTT. It translates to CASSEARITGELFF. The V and J genes are TRBV6-1 and TRBJ2-2; D gene ambiguous. The CDR3 consists of 14 residues. Germline V lookup: CDR1 MNHNS, CDR2 SASEGT. V dropped 0 bases and J dropped 4 bases, with 6 bases sitting between them.

This chain uses TRBV12-3 or TRBV12-4 with TRBJ2-5; TRBD2 matches 11 bases. V lost 9 bases to trimming and J lost 3 bases; unmatched junction nucleotides: 3. The CDR3 consists of 13 residues. For the CDR3, the DNA is TGTGCCAGTGGGGGACTAGCGGAAGAGACCCAGTACTTC. As protein: CASGGLAEETQYF.

This chain links TRBV7-8 with TRBJ1-1; D unclear. Trimming removed 5 bases from V and 1 base from J, with 8 bases in between. Germline CDR1 and CDR2: SGHVS and FQNEAQ. This CDR3 spans 13 amino acids. The CDR3 sequence is CASSNQPNTEAFF. The CDR3 coding sequence is TGTGCCAGCAGCAACCAACCGAACACTGAAGCTTTCTTT. Full variable domain (outside the CDR3, taken from reference TRBV7-8 and TRBJ1-1): GAGVSQSPRYKVAKRGQDVALRCDPISGHVSLFWYQQALGQGPEFLTYFQNEAQLDKSGLPSDRFFAERPEGSVSTLKIQRTQQEDSAVYLCASSNQPNTEAFFGQGTRLTVV.

CDR3 in DNA: TGTGCCAGCAGGCCCAGAGGGAGTGAAGCTTTCTTT. Amino acid sequence: CASRPRGSEAFF. V is TRBV6-9 and J is TRBJ1-1; unclear D gene. The CDR3 contains 12 residues. Trimming stripped 6 bases from V and 7 bases from J, with 12 bases between. Per germline, CDR1 MNHGY and CDR2 SVAAGI.

This clonotype was recorded many times. The J gene is TRBJ1-2, the V gene TRBV6-5; TRBD1 is a possible D gene (5 bases). This CDR3 contains 15 residues. Germline loops: CDR1 MNHEY, CDR2 SVGAGI. V lost 0 bases, J lost 1 base, and 9 bases lay in between. CDR3 DNA sequence: TGTGCCAGCAGTTACTCGGGGGAGGGTAACTATGGCTACACCTTC. It specifies CASSYSGEGNYGYTF.

The CDR3 reads CSASNRDSYEQYF. Written as DNA, the CDR3 is TGCAGTGCCAGCAACAGGGACTCCTACGAGCAGTACTTC. The V gene is TRBV20-1, the J gene TRBJ2-7; weak D call: TRBD1 (6 bases). CDR3 length: 13 amino acids. V was pared by 6 bases and J by 0 bases, with 12 bases between. CDR1 is DFQATT, CDR2 SNEGSKA, per germline (reference sequence).

This clonotype was counted ten times or more. This sequence joins TRBV12-3 or TRBV12-4 and TRBJ2-6; D is ambiguous. The germline V and J ends were trimmed by 1 base and 9 bases, with 1 base remaining between them. This CDR3 region has 11 residues. The CDR3 DNA sequence: TGTGCCAGCAGTTTAGGCAACGTCCTGACTTTC. Encoded protein: CASSLGNVLTF.

This clonotype was seen only a few times. The chain employs TRBV3-1 and TRBJ2-7; D is unresolved. The CDR3 length is 16 residues. CDR1 and CDR2 (germline): LGHDT, YNNKEL (reference sequence). V lost 0 bases, J lost 2 bases, and 14 bases lay in between. CDR3 bases: TGTGCCAGCAGCCAAGACTCCGACCCACCCACCTACGAGCAGTACTTC. Protein product: CASSQDSDPPTYEQYF.

This clonotype appeared a few times. The chain recombines TRBV4-3 with TRBJ1-5; tentative D call: TRBD1 (6 bases). Germline loops: CDR1 LGHNA, CDR2 YSLEER. Trimming cost V 3 bases and J 6 bases, with 12 bases left between them. The CDR3 sequence is 14 residues long. CDR3 protein: CASSQWDTSQPQHF. For the CDR3, the DNA is TGCGCCAGCAGCCAGTGGGACACTAGTCAGCCCCAGCATTTT.

This clonotype came up a few times. The gene calls are TRBV11-2 and TRBJ2-1; D is unclear. From germline, CDR1 is SGHAT and CDR2 FQNNGV. V lost 4 bases, J lost 0 bases, and 4 bases lay in between. The CDR3 runs to 13 residues. The CDR3 here is CASSYRSYNEQFF. CDR3 coding DNA: TGTGCCAGCAGCTACCGCTCCTACAATGAGCAGTTCTTC.

This clonotype was observed at least ten times. The gene calls are TRBV20-1 and TRBJ2-1, with D possibly TRBD2 on 6 matching bases. The germline V and J ends were trimmed by 3 bases and 6 bases, with 12 bases remaining between them. The CDR3 has 13 amino acids. Germline CDR1 DFQATT, CDR2 SNEGSKA (reference sequence). The CDR3 region is CSARGPGVNEQFF. The CDR3 DNA reads TGCAGTGCTAGGGGACCGGGGGTCAATGAGCAGTTCTTC.

The rearrangement joins TRBV27 to TRBJ1-2, with D maybe TRBD1 (5 bases). The CDR3 spans 14 residues. Germline V gene sequence: CDR1 MNHEY, CDR2 SMNVEV (reference sequence). V lost 6 bases and J 7 bases, leaving 18 bases between the germline ends. The CDR3 nucleotides are TGTGCCAGCAGAAAGGCCGGGACCGGCTTTGGCTACACCTTC. It specifies CASRKAGTGFGYTF.

On this clonotype: A single base separates this from a much larger clone, so it may be a read error. J is TRBJ2-2 and V is TRBV12-3 or TRBV12-4; tentatively, D is TRBD2 (5 bases). The CDR3 is 14 residues long. The CDR3 here is CASRPRLDTGELVF. The CDR3 region has the DNA TGTGCCAGCAGACCTCGACTTGACACCGGGGAGCTGGTTTTT.

The chain recombines TRBV20-1 with TRBJ1-6, with D possibly TRBD1 on 6 matching bases. This CDR3 spans 15 amino acids. In germline, CDR1 is DFQATT, CDR2 SNEGSKA (reference sequence). Trimming took 1 base from V and 7 from J, leaving 14 bases between them. In nucleotides, the CDR3 is TGCAGTGCTAGAGGACCGGGACAAAGAAATTCACCCCTCCACTTT. Amino acid sequence: CSARGPGQRNSPLHF.

This clonotype was seen at least ten times. The rearrangement uses TRBV6-1 and TRBJ1-6; D is unresolved. Germline CDR1 reads MNHNS; CDR2 reads SASEGT. CDR3 size: 16 residues. The CDR3 DNA reads as TGTGCGCTCCCGAGCGGAAGGAGCTCCTATAATTCACCCCTCCACTTT. Residues: CALPSGRSSYNSPLHF.

This clonotype was seen a handful of times. This chain joins TRBV6-1 and TRBJ2-7, with TRBD2 identical over 13 bases. J was trimmed by 2 bases and V by 10 bases; bases with no gene match: 8. CDR3 length equals 15 residues. Germline values: CDR1 MNHNS, CDR2 SASEGT. CDR3: CATEGGTSGTYEQYF. The DNA of the CDR3 is TGTGCCACCGAAGGGGGGACTAGCGGGACCTACGAGCAGTACTTC.

This clonotype has more than one count but fewer than ten. This chain connects TRBV6-1 to TRBJ2-7, with D perhaps matching TRBD1 (6 bases). Trimming removed 5 bases at V and 1 base at J, with 15 bases between. Germline-derived CDR1 and CDR2 are MNHNS and SASEGT. The CDR3 extends over 15 amino acids. The CDR3 DNA reads TGTGCCAGCAGTAGAGGGACGACAGGATCCTACGAGCAGTACTTC. Translation: CASSRGTTGSYEQYF.

The chain joins TRBV7-7 to TRBJ2-7; the match to TRBD2 covers 8 bases. CDR3 size: 13 residues. V lost 4 bases to trimming and J lost 6 bases; unmatched junction nucleotides: 5. Germline CDR1 and CDR2: SSHAT and FNYEAQ (reference sequence). CDR3 residues: CASSSRLATEQYF. CDR3 nucleotides: TGTGCCAGCAGCTCACGACTAGCGACCGAGCAGTACTTC.

The chain links TRBV5-1 to TRBJ2-2, with D perhaps TRBD1 (5 bases). The V end was cut by 5 bases, the J end by 4 bases, with 15 bases between. The germline V gene encodes CDR1 SGHRS and CDR2 YFSETQ. The CDR3 has 15 residues. This CDR3 reads CASRGAGRGTGELFF. CDR3 bases: TGCGCCAGCAGAGGGGCAGGGCGAGGCACCGGGGAGCTGTTTTTT.

In this sample, this clonotype turned up a few times. The chain carries TRBV20-1 and TRBJ2-5; D gene unclear. The germline V gene has CDR1 DFQATT and CDR2 SNEGSKA (reference sequence). The CDR3 spans 15 residues. CDR3 nucleotide sequence: TGCAGCGTAGCCTCGCGATCCCTCTTACAAGAGACCCAGTACTTC. Protein sequence: CSVASRSLLQETQYF.

The chain recombines TRBV27 with TRBJ1-1; 7 nucleotides align to TRBD1. The ends lost 4 bases at V and 1 base at J; junction bases unmatched: 9. CDR1 MNHEY and CDR2 SMNVEV come from the germline V gene (reference sequence). The CDR3 contains 16 residues. CDR3 loop: CASSSKTGTRNTEAFF. The CDR3 DNA sequence: TGTGCCAGCAGTTCCAAGACAGGGACTAGGAACACTGAAGCTTTCTTT.